The sequence of this T cell receptor (beta chain) was determined in a study of OX40 agonist ivuxolimab in advanced cancers. For the study at large: Having had anti-PD-1, anti-PD-L1 or anti-CTLA-4 therapy before was allowed, and roughly 38% had some. Two cutaneous melanoma patients and one hepatocellular carcinoma patient, three in all, had partial responses.

With regard to this clone: Its antigen is as yet unknown.

Profiling relied on immunoSEQ multiplex PCR, and the TCRdb table lists in-frame clones only, not all of them. The top ten hold over 3.5% of the sample, which has more than 60,000 clones, 85% seen once. The CDR3 spans 16 residues. CDR1 is WSHSY and CDR2 is SAAADI in the germline V gene. Trimming cost V 4 bases and J 5 bases; bases outside gene matches: 7. General observations from the study: Dosing at 0.1 to 3.0 mg/kg was accompanied by clonal expansion of CD4+ and CD8+ blood T cells by week 6. Partial responders at 0.1-3.0 mg/kg showed near-lowest clonal expansion.

The TCR was taken from an adult with an advanced solid tumor such as melanoma, head and neck, liver or kidney cancer. This rearrangement joins TRBV10-2 to TRBJ2-1, with 11 bases fitting TRBD1. Sequenced here: CD4+ or CD8+ T cells sorted from blood, sampled in a trial of the OX40 agonist ivuxolimab. The CDR3 sequence is CASSVPGQGVHNEQFF. In nucleotides, the CDR3 is TGCGCCAGCAGTGTTCCGGGACAGGGGGTCCACAATGAGCAGTTCTTC.